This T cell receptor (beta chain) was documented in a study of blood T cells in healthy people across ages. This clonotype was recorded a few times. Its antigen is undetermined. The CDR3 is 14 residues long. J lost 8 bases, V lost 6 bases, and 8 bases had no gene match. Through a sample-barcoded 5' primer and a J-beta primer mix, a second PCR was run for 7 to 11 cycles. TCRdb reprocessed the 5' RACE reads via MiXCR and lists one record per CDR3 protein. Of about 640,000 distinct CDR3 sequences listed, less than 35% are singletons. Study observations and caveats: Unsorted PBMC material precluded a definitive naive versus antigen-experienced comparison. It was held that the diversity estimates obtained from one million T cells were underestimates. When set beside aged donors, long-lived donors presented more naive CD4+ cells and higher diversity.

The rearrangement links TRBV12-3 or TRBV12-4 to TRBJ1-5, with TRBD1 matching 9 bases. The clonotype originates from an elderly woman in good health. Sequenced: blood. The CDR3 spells CASRETGGGEPQHF. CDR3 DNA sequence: TGTGCCAGCAGGGAGACAGGGGGAGGCGAGCCCCAGCATTTT.